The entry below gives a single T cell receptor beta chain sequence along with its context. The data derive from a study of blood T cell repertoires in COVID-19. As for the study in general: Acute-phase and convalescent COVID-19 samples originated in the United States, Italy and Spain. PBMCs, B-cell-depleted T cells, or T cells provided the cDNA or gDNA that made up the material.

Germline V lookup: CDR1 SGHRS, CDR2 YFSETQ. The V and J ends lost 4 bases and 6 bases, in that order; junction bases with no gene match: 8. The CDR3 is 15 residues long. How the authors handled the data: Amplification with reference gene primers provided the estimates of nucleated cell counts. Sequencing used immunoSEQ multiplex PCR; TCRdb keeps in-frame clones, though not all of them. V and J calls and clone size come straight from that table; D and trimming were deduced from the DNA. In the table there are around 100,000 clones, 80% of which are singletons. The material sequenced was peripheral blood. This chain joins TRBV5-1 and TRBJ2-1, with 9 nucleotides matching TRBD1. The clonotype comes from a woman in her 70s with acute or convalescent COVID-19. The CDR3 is CASSLGTGSINEQFF. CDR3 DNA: TGCGCCAGCAGCCTCGGGACAGGGTCAATCAATGAGCAGTTCTTC.